This passage covers 27 T cell receptor beta chains from one sample sequenced in a study of blood T cells in healthy people across ages. A J-beta primer mix and a sample-barcoded 5' primer were used in a second PCR of about 7 to 12 cycles. MiXCR, run by TCRdb on the 5' RACE reads, gives a single entry per CDR3 protein. The sample has 1 million to 1.2 million distinct CDR3 sequences, less than 45% seen once. The sequenced sample was blood. All receptors come from a man aged 18-30 years in good health.

This sequence joins TRBV6-6 and TRBJ1-5; no reliable D call. Germline CDR1 is MNHNY and CDR2 is SVGAGI (reference sequence). This CDR3 has 16 residues. V lost 2 bases to trimming and J lost 0 bases, with 11 bases between them. For the CDR3, the DNA is TGTGCCAGCAGTTACCGGTTCGAGGGTAGCAATCAGCCCCAGCATTTT. This codes for CASSYRFEGSNQPQHF.

This clonotype was found a few times. This sequence joins TRBV5-1 and TRBJ1-6; D ambiguous. The CDR3 extends over 13 amino acids. Trimming stripped 5 bases from V and 6 bases from J, with 9 bases between. Per germline, CDR1 SGHRS and CDR2 YFSETQ. The CDR3 is CASRSTANSPLHF. CDR3 nucleotides: TGCGCCAGCAGATCAACAGCTAATTCACCCCTCCACTTT.

The chain combines TRBV20-1 with TRBJ1-2; D remains unclear. The CDR3 has 13 residues. The V gene's germline CDR1 is DFQATT and CDR2 SNEGSKA (reference sequence). The V gene lost 0 bases and the J gene lost 2 bases, with 7 bases spanning the gap. CDR3 region: CSARDAGNYGYTF. The CDR3, as DNA: TGCAGTGCTAGAGATGCGGGCAACTATGGCTACACCTTC.

V usage is TRBV12-3 or TRBV12-4 and J usage is TRBJ2-3; 7 nucleotides agree with TRBD2. V was pared by 5 bases and J by 15 bases, with 17 bases of the junction left unmatched. The CDR3 is 14 residues long. The CDR3 coding sequence is TGTGCCAGCAGTCTTAGGGAGGGCACAGATATGCAATATTTT. It encodes CASSLREGTDMQYF.

This chain joins TRBV27 and TRBJ1-4; the D is unclear. The CDR3 length is 15 residues. From germline, CDR1 is MNHEY and CDR2 SMNVEV (reference sequence). The ends were cut back, 6 bases at V and 5 bases at J, with 16 bases in the middle. CDR3 nucleotides: TGTGCCAGCAGGCAGAACCAACTACTAAATGAAAAACTGTTTTTT. As protein: CASRQNQLLNEKLFF.

This clonotype was counted between two and nine times. The gene calls are TRBV9 and TRBJ2-1; 11 positions match TRBD2. V shed 4 bases and J 7 bases; nucleotides not matched to a gene: 10. The germline gives CDR1 SGDLS, CDR2 YYNGEE. CDR3 length: 16 residues. CDR3 residues: CASSLSTSGDFNEQFF. The CDR3 DNA is TGTGCCAGCAGCTTATCGACTAGCGGGGACTTTAATGAGCAGTTCTTC.

This clonotype appeared a few times. The DNA for the CDR3 is TGTGCCAGCCTCGACAGGGACTCCTACGAGCAGTACTTC. Translated: CASLDRDSYEQYF. This chain links TRBV27 with TRBJ2-7; 7 nucleotides line up with TRBD1. The CDR3 covers 13 residues. The J segment lost 0 bases and the V segment lost 8 bases, leaving 4 bases of the junction unmatched. Germline CDR1 is MNHEY and CDR2 is SMNVEV (reference sequence).

The chain couples TRBV7-9 to TRBJ1-4; unclear D gene. The CDR3 runs 15 residues. Germline V gene lookup returns CDR1 SEHNR and CDR2 FQNEAQ (reference sequence). Trimming removed 1 base from V and 7 bases from J, with 13 bases in between. The CDR3 DNA is TGTGCCAGCAGCTTAGGGAGTCAGCAAGCTGAAAAACTGTTTTTT. Its protein product is CASSLGSQQAEKLFF.

This clonotype came up a few times. The chain uses TRBV28 and TRBJ2-7, with D unclear. The end of the DNA fits TRBJ2-5 better, so the J call may be wrong. The CDR3 extends over 13 amino acids. The germline CDR1 and CDR2 sequences are MDHEN and SYDVKM. The CDR3 DNA is TGTGCCAGCAGTCGGACCCTGAGCGTGACCCAGTACTTC. Translation gives CASSRTLSVTQYF.

This clonotype was seen a few times. The V call is TRBV5-6, the J call TRBJ1-2; TRBD1 is a possible D gene (5 bases). This CDR3 has 15 amino acids. From germline, CDR1 is SGHDT and CDR2 YYEEEE. Between the trimmed V and J ends, which lost 1 base and 4 bases, there was a span of 14 bases. The CDR3 loop reads CASSLWGAGTYGYTF. The DNA for the CDR3 is TGTGCCAGCAGCTTGTGGGGTGCAGGGACCTATGGCTACACCTTC.

This chain links TRBV7-2 with TRBJ2-5; D remains unclear. CDR3 length: 16 residues. Germline CDR1 and CDR2: SGHTA and FQGNSA. The V end lost 2 bases, the J end lost 5 bases, and 18 bases lay between the germline ends. Here the CDR3 DNA reads TGTGCCAGCAGCTTAAAACATCGGCTTAACGGGGAGACCCAGTACTTC. This sequence encodes CASSLKHRLNGETQYF.

This clonotype was recorded a few times. This chain links TRBV10-2 with TRBJ2-2, with 12 bases lining up with TRBD2. This CDR3 has 16 residues. The junction had 4 bases not matched to a gene; V was cut back by 3 bases and J by 5 bases. The germline CDR1 and CDR2 sequences are WSHSY and SAAADI. The CDR3 reads CASSELAGGLTGELFF. CDR3 nucleotides: TGCGCCAGCAGTGAACTAGCGGGGGGTTTAACCGGGGAGCTGTTTTTT.

This rearrangement joins TRBV20-1 to TRBJ2-5; 13 bases fit TRBD2. The V gene's germline CDR1 is DFQATT and CDR2 SNEGSKA (reference sequence). Trimming at V came to 5 bases and at J to 5 bases, leaving 2 bases not matched to a gene. The CDR3 totals 13 residues. The CDR3 is CSAEGLAGETQYF. CDR3 DNA sequence: TGCAGTGCTGAGGGACTAGCGGGGGAGACCCAGTACTTC.

The chain combines TRBV7-9 with TRBJ2-1; tentative D call: TRBD2 (5 bases). The DNA end lines up better with TRBJ2-7; the J call may be wrong. The length of the CDR3 is 14 residues. Germline loops: CDR1 SEHNR, CDR2 FQNEAQ (reference sequence). This chain's CDR3 is CASSFDYTYNEQYF. CDR3 nucleotide sequence: TGTGCCAGCAGCTTCGACTATACCTACAATGAGCAGTACTTC.

V usage is TRBV10-3 and J usage is TRBJ2-4; tentative D call: TRBD1 (6 bases). The V and J ends lost 2 bases and 8 bases respectively, with 13 bases between them. CDR3 length: 14 residues. In germline, CDR1 is ENHRY, CDR2 SYGVKD. The CDR3 nucleotides read TGTGCCATCAGTGAGCCAGGGGAGTCGGACATTCAGTACTTC. Protein sequence: CAISEPGESDIQYF.

The chain recombines TRBV3-1 with TRBJ2-2; 11 bases line up with TRBD2. The CDR3 has 17 amino acids. With V trimmed by 7 bases and J by 0 bases, 7 bases remained unmatched. Germline V gene sequence: CDR1 LGHDT, CDR2 YNNKEL (reference sequence). The CDR3 loop reads CASNEGLAGANTGELFF. In DNA, the CDR3 is TGTGCCAGCAACGAAGGACTAGCGGGCGCGAACACCGGGGAGCTGTTTTTT.

V is TRBV15 and J is TRBJ2-1; D is unresolved. CDR1 is LNHNV, CDR2 YYDKDF, per germline (reference sequence). Deletions cut 0 bases from V and 7 bases from J, with 7 bases between. The CDR3 length is 13 residues. As DNA, the CDR3 is TGTGCCACCAGCAGAGATCTTCAGAATGAGCAGTTCTTC. It codes for CATSRDLQNEQFF.

This clonotype was picked up a small number of times. The rearrangement links TRBV28 to TRBJ1-6, with no clear D. Germline V gene data show CDR1 as MDHEN and CDR2 as SYDVKM. V dropped 6 bases and J dropped 3 bases, with 6 bases sitting between them. This CDR3 is 13 amino acids long. CDR3 in amino acids: CASRAVYNSPLHF. The CDR3 DNA reads TGTGCCAGCAGGGCGGTCTATAATTCACCCCTCCACTTT.

This clonotype turned up a few times. The gene calls are TRBV12-3 or TRBV12-4 and TRBJ2-5, with no clear D. The germline V and J ends were trimmed by 5 bases and 5 bases, with 18 bases remaining between them. This CDR3 region has 15 residues. The CDR3 coding sequence is TGTGCCAGCAGTCTTTCGGACCCGCGGCGGGAGACCCAGTACTTC. Residues: CASSLSDPRRETQYF.

The J gene is TRBJ2-5, the V gene TRBV10-3; D may match TRBD1 or TRBD2 (5 bases each). V was clipped by 10 bases and J by 11 bases, with 17 bases between them. Per the germline V gene, CDR1 is ENHRY and CDR2 is SYGVKD. This CDR3 contains 11 residues. The CDR3 is CATAGTGEQYF. In DNA form, the CDR3 reads TGTGCCACCGCCGGGACGGGTGAGCAGTACTTC.

This clonotype came up a few times. J is TRBJ1-3 and V is TRBV20-1, with a possible D match to TRBD1 (6 bases). Trimming took 0 bases from V and 4 from J, leaving 16 bases between them. CDR1 DFQATT and CDR2 SNEGSKA come from the germline V gene (reference sequence). The CDR3 is 16 residues long. The CDR3 DNA is TGCAGTGCTAGAGATTTCAGGGGCGATATCGGAAACACCATATATTTT. The encoded protein is CSARDFRGDIGNTIYF.

The rearrangement uses TRBV12-5 and TRBJ2-3; TRBD2 agrees at 7 bases. The junction had 10 bases not matched to a gene; V was cut back by 0 bases and J by 4 bases. Germline V gives CDR1 LGHNT, CDR2 FRNRAP. CDR3 length: 17 amino acids. The CDR3 sequence: CASGLVFGGEIADTQYF. In DNA, the CDR3 is TGTGCTAGTGGTTTGGTATTTGGGGGGGAAATCGCAGATACGCAGTATTTT.

The chain carries TRBV6-2 or TRBV6-3 and TRBJ1-1; D not resolved. Looked up from germline, CDR1 is MNHEY and CDR2 is SVGEGT. This CDR3 is built from 15 residues. V lost 2 bases and J lost 0, with 10 bases in between. The CDR3 protein is CASSYVGSLNTEAFF. CDR3 nucleotide sequence: TGTGCCAGCAGTTACGTTGGCAGTCTGAACACTGAAGCTTTCTTT.

V gene TRBV4-3 combines with J gene TRBJ2-7; D not resolved. The V gene lost 0 bases and the J gene lost 7 bases, with 10 bases spanning the gap. From germline, CDR1 is LGHNA and CDR2 YSLEER. The CDR3 extends over 13 amino acids. The CDR3 reads CASSQDQNNEQYF. The DNA of the CDR3 is TGCGCCAGCAGCCAAGACCAAAACAATGAGCAGTACTTC.

This clonotype was observed a few times. The chain links TRBV27 to TRBJ1-5, with 8 bases identical to TRBD1. The ends lost 5 bases at V and 7 bases at J; junction bases unmatched: 7. Germline CDR1 and CDR2: MNHEY and SMNVEV (reference sequence). The CDR3 is 14 amino acids. In DNA, the CDR3 is TGTGCCAGCAGTCAGGACAGGGCCGAGCAGCCCCAGCATTTT. It encodes CASSQDRAEQPQHF.

The chain combines TRBV12-5 with TRBJ1-2; 7 bases are a match to TRBD1. The germline gives CDR1 LGHNT, CDR2 FRNRAP. The CDR3 totals 14 residues. V dropped 6 bases and J dropped 0; count of bases not matched to a gene: 4. The CDR3 region is CASGGDSTNYGYTF. The CDR3 region has the DNA TGTGCTAGTGGGGGGGACAGCACTAACTATGGCTACACCTTC.

The sample holds a few counts of this clonotype. V gene TRBV28 combines with J gene TRBJ1-5; 7 nucleotides agree with TRBD1. Trimming at V came to 3 bases and at J to 6 bases, leaving 11 bases not matched to a gene. Germline V lookup: CDR1 MDHEN, CDR2 SYDVKM. The CDR3 length is 16 residues. The CDR3, as DNA: TGTGCCAGCAGTTTTGGCCTCTACAGGGGATCTCAGCCCCAGCATTTT. Protein product: CASSFGLYRGSQPQHF.